This TCR beta chain was retrieved from a study of blood T cell repertoires in COVID-19 (TCRdb year 2020). Context from the whole study: Samples from collaborators originated in the United States, Italy and Spain and spanned both the acute and convalescent phases of COVID-19. Sample metadata almost always included a de-identified subject ID, COVID-19 status, age in years and sex. The prospective study material was composed of cDNA or gDNA derived from T cells, B-cell-depleted T cells, or PBMCs. The repertoires were released in a freely available public database meant as a resource for research on the immune response to SARS-CoV-2. Deeply sampled blood TCRbeta repertoires from subjects exposed to, actively infected with, or recovered from COVID-19 were included in the dataset. HLA class I and class II types, where available, came from metadata supplied by the sample provider rather than from assay-based typing. Samples were obtained from the ongoing ImmuneRACE study (first 160 participants) and from some 1,200 subjects provided by 6 global collaborators.

On the study overall, not on this receptor specifically: The amount of clinical and demographic metadata varied by source and participant and was provided uncurated.

On this clone: What this receptor recognizes is not known. No base-level quality is on record; no much larger clone is a single base apart.

TCRbeta CDR3 regions were amplified from genomic DNA by means of the immunoSEQ Assay, a bias-controlled multiplex PCR. Regarding the original processing steps: Nucleated cell counts per sample were estimated from amplification of reference gene primers within the assay. To quantify the absolute abundance of each unique TCRbeta CDR3 rearrangement, sequence reads were collapsed and filtered. For each sample, productive Simpson clonality was calculated as the square root of Simpson's diversity index across productive rearrangements. TCRdb's version of the immuneACCESS table is confined to in-frame rearrangements and falls short of the full clone set. An unresolved V gene accounts for under half of the shortfall where checked; the remainder is of unknown origin. V, J and clone size are taken as reported in that table, and D and trimming were inferred from the DNA itself. In all, the sample holds about 50,000 clones, and 88% of those were seen once. Jointly, the top ten make up approximately 10% of the sample.

Collaborating institutions collected whole blood in K2EDTA tubes following their own protocols. For TCRbeta analysis, collaborator samples were shipped as frozen whole blood, as isolated PBMCs, or as DNA extracted from either sample type. V is reduced by 4 bases and J by 4 bases, leaving a spacing of 14 bases between them. From the germline V gene (reference sequence), CDR1 is SGHNT and CDR2 is YYREEE. The CDR3, from cysteine to phenylalanine, totals 14 residues. CDR3 DNA only is kept here, 42 bases in frame from base 1. The receptor comes from a man aged 45-65 years with active COVID-19. The chain is encoded by TRBV5-4 joined to TRBJ2-5; the D gene cannot be resolved reliably. The sample comprised peripheral blood. The CDR3 reads as follows: CASSPFELRETQYF. The DNA sequence reads TGTGCCAGCAGCCCCTTCGAGCTGCGAGAGACCCAGTACTTC.